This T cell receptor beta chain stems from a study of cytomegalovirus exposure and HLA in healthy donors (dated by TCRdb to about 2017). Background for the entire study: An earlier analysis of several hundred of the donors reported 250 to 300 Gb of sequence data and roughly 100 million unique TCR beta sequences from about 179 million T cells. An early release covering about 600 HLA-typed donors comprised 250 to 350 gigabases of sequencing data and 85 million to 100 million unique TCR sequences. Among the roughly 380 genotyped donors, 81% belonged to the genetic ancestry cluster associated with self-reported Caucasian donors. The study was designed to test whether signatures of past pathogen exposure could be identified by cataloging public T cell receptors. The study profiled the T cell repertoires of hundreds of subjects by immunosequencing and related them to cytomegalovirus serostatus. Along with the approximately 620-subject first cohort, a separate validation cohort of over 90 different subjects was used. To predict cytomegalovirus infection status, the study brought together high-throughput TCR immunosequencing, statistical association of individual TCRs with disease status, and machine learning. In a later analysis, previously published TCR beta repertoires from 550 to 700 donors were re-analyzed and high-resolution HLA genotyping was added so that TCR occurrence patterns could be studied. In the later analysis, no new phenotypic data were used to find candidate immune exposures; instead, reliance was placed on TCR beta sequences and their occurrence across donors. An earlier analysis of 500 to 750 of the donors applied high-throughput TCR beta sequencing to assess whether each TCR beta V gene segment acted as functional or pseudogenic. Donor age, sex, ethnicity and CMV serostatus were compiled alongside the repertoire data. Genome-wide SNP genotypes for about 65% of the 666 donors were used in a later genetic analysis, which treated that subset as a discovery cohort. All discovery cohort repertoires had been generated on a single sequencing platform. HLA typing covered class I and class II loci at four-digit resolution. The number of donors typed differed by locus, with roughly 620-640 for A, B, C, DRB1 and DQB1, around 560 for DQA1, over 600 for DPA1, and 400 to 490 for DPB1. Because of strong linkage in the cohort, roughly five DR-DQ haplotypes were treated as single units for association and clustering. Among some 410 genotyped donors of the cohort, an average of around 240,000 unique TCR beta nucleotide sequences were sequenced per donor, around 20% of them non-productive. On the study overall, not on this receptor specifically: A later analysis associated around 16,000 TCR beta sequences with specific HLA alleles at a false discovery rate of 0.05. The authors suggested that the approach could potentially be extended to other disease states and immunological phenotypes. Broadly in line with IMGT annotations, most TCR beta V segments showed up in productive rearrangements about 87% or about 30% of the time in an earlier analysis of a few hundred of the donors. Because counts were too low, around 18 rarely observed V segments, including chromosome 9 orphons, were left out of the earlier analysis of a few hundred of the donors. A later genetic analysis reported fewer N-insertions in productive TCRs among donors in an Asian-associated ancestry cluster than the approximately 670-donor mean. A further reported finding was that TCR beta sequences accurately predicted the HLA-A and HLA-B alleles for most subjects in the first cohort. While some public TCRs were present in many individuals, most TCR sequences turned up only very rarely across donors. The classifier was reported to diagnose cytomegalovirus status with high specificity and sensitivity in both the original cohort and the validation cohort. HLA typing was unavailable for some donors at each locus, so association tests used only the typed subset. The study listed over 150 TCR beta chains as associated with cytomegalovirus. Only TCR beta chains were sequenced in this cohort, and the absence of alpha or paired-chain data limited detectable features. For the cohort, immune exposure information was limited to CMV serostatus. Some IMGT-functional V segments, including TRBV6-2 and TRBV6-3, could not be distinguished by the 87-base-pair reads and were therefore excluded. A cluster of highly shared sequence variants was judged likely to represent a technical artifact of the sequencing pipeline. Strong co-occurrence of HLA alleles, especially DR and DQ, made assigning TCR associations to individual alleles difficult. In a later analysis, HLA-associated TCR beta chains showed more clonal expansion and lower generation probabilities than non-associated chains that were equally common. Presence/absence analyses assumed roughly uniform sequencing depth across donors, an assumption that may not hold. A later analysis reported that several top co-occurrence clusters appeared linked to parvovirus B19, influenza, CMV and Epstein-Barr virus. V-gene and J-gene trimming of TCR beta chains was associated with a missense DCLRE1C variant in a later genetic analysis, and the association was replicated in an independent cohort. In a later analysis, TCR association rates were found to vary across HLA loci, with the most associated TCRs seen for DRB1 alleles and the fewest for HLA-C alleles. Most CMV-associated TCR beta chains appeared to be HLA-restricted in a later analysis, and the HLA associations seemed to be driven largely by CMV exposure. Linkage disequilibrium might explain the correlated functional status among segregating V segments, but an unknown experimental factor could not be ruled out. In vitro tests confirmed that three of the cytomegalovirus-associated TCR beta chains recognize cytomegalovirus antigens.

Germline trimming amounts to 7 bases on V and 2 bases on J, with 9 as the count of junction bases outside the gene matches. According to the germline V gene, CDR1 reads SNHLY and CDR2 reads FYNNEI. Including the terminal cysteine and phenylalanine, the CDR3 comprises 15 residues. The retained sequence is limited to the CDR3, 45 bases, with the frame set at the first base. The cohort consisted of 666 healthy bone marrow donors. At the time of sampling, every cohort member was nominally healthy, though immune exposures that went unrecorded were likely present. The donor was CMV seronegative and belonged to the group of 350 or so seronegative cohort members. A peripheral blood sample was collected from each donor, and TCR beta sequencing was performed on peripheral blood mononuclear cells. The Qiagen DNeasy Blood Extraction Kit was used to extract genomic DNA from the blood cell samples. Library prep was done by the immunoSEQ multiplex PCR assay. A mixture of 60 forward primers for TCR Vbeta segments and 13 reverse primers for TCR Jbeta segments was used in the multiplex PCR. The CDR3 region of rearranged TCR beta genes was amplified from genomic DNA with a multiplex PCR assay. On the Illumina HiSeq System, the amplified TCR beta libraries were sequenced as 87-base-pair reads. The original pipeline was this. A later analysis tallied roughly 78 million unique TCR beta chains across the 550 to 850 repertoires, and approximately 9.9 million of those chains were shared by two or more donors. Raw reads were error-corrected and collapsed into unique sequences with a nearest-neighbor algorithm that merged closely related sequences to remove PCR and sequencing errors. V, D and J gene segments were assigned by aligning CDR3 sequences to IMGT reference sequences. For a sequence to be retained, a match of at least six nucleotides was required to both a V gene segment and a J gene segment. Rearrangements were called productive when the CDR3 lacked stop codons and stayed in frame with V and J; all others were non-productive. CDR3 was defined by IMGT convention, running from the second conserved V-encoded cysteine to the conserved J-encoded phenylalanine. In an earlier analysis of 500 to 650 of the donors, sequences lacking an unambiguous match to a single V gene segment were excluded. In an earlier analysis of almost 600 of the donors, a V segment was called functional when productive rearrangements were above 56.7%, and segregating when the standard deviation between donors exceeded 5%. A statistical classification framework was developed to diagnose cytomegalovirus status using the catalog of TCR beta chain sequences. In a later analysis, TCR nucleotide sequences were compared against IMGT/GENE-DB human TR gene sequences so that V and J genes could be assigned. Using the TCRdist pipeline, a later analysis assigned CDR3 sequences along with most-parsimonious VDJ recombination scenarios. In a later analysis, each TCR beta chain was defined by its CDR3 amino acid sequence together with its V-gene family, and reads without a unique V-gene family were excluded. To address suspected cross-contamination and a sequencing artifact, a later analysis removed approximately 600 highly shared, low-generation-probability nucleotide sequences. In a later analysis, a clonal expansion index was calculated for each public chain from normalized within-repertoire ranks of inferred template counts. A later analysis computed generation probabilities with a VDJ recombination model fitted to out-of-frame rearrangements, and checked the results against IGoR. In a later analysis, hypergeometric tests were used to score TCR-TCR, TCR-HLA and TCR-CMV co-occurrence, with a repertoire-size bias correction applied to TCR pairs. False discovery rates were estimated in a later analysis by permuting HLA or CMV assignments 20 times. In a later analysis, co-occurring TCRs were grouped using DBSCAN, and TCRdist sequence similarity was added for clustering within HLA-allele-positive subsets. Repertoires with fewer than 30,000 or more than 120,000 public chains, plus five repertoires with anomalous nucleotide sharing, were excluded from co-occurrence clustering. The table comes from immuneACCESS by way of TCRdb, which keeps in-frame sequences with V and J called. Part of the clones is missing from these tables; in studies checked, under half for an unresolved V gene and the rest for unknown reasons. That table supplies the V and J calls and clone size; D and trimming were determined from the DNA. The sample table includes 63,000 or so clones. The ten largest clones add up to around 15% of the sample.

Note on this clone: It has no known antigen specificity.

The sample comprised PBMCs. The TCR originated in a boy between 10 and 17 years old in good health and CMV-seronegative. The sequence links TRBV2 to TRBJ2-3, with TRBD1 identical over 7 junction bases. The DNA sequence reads TGTGCCAGCACTGGGACAGTCTTTGCCACAGATACGCAGTATTTT. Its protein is CASTGTVFATDTQYF.